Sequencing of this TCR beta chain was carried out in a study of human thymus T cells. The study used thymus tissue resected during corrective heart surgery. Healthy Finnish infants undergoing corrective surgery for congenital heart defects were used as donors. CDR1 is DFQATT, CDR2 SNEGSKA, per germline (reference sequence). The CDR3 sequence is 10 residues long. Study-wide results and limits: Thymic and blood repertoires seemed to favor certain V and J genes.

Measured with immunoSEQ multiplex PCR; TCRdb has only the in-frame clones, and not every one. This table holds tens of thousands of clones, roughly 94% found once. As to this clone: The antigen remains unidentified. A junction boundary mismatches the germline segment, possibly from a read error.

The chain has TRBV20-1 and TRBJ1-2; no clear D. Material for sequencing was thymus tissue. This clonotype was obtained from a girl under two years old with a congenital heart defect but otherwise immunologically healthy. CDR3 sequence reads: CSARDGSARF. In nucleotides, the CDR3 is TGCAGTGCTAGAGATGGGTCGGCGAGGTTT.